This entry lists 9 T cell receptor beta chains sequenced from one sample in a study of blood T cell repertoires in COVID-19. Method: immunoSEQ multiplex PCR; TCRdb's copy keeps in-frame clones and lacks some. The profile shows fewer than 95,000 clones, approximately 86% of them singletons. Source material: peripheral blood. All receptors derive from a male donor with acute or convalescent COVID-19.

The chain carries TRBV3-1 (or the pseudogene TRBV3-2) and TRBJ1-2; D is undetermined. The germline CDR1 and CDR2 sequences are LGHDT and YNNKEL (reference sequence). Trimming removed 0 bases at V and 4 bases at J, with 12 bases between. The CDR3 consists of 15 residues. CDR3 sequence: CASSQDRQAPYGYTF. CDR3 DNA: TGTGCCAGCAGCCAAGATCGGCAGGCCCCCTATGGCTACACCTTC.

This chain connects TRBV6-4 to TRBJ2-1, with 7 bases aligning to TRBD1. CDR1 and CDR2 (germline): MRHNA, SNTAGT. The CDR3 spans 11 residues. V was pared by 2 bases and J by 15 bases, with 4 bases of the junction left unmatched. CDR3 protein: CASSDDRERFF. CDR3 DNA: TGTGCCAGCAGTGACGACAGGGAAAGGTTCTTC.

The chain couples TRBV6-5 to TRBJ2-5; D possibly corresponds to TRBD1 (5 bases). Trimming shortened V by 8 bases and J by 5 bases, and 18 bases separated the two germline ends. The CDR3 sequence is 14 residues long. The V gene's germline CDR1 is MNHEY and CDR2 SVGAGI. This CDR3 is CASSLGPLGETQYF. CDR3 in DNA: TGTGCCAGCTCCCTGGGGCCGCTCGGTGAGACCCAGTACTTC.

The CDR3 here is CASSLVVSPLHF. The CDR3 coding sequence is TGTGCCAGCAGCTTAGTCGTCTCACCCCTCCACTTT. The rearrangement uses TRBV7-9 and TRBJ1-6; D not certain. V lost 1 base and J lost 10, with 5 bases in between. Looked up from germline, CDR1 is SEHNR and CDR2 is FQNEAQ (reference sequence). There are 12 residues in the CDR3.

The genes are TRBV6-6 and TRBJ1-6; 8 positions match TRBD1. Germline loops: CDR1 MNHNY, CDR2 SVGAGI (reference sequence). The CDR3 has 17 residues. V shed 5 bases, J shed 0 bases, and the junction held 6 bases outside the gene matches. This chain's CDR3 is CASSQTGASSYNSPLHF. CDR3 bases: TGTGCCAGCAGTCAGACAGGGGCCAGCTCCTATAATTCACCCCTCCACTTT.

This chain links TRBV5-6 with TRBJ1-6; no clear D gene. CDR3 size: 18 residues. V dropped 1 base and J dropped 0 bases, with 14 bases sitting between them. Germline CDR1 is SGHDT and CDR2 is YYEEEE. The chain's CDR3 is CASSLRSSGNSYNSPLHF. The DNA of the CDR3 is TGTGCCAGCAGCTTGCGTTCGAGCGGAAACTCCTATAATTCACCCCTCCACTTT.

V and J are TRBV6-6 and TRBJ2-7, with D tentatively TRBD2 (6 bases). V dropped 5 bases and J dropped 2 bases, with 13 bases sitting between them. CDR3 size: 14 residues. In germline, CDR1 is MNHNY, CDR2 SVGAGI (reference sequence). CDR3 residues: CASSPPGGAYEQYF. The CDR3 nucleotides read TGTGCCAGCAGTCCCCCCGGCGGGGCCTACGAGCAGTACTTC.

J is TRBJ2-1 and V is TRBV5-1; weak D call: TRBD2 (6 bases). Trimming removed 4 bases at V and 12 bases at J, with 14 bases between. The germline CDR1 and CDR2 sequences are SGHRS and YFSETQ. The CDR3 runs to 12 residues. The CDR3: CASSTSGRWQFF. In DNA, the CDR3 is TGCGCCAGCAGCACCTCAGGGAGGTGGCAGTTCTTC.

The rearrangement links TRBV5-1 to TRBJ1-1; 9 bases match TRBD1. CDR3 size: 14 residues. Per germline, CDR1 SGHRS and CDR2 YFSETQ. V shed 4 bases, J shed 5 bases, and the junction held 6 bases outside the gene matches. For the CDR3, the DNA is TGCGCCAGCAGCCGACAGGGGGAGAGGACTGAAGCTTTCTTT. It translates to CASSRQGERTEAFF.